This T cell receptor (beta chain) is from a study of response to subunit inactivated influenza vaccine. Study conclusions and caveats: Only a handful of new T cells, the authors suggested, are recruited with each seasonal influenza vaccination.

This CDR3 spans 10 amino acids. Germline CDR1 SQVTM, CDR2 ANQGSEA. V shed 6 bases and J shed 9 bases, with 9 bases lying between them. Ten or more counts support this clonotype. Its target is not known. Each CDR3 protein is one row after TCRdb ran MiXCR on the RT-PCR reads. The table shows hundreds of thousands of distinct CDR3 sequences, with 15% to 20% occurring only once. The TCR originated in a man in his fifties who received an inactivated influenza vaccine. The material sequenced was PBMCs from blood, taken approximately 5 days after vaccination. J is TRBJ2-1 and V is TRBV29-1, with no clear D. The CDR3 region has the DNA TGCAGCGTCAACACCGGTGAGCAGTTCTTC. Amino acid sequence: CSVNTGEQFF.